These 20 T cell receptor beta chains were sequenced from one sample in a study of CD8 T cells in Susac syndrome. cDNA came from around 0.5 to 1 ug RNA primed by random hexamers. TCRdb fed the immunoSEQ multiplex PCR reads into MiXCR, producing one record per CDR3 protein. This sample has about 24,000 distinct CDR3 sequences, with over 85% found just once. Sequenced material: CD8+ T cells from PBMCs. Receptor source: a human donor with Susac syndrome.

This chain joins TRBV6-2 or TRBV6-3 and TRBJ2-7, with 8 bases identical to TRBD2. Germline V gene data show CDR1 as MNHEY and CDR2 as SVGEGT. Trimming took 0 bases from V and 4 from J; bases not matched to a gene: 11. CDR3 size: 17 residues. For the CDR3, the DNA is TGTGCCAGCAGTTACTCAACCACCGGGACTAGTGGGTACGAGCAGTACTTC. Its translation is CASSYSTTGTSGYEQYF.

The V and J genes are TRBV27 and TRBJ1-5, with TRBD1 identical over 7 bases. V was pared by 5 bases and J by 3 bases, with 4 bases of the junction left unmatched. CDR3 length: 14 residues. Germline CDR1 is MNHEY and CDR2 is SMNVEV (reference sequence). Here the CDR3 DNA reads TGTGCCAGCAGTAATACAGGGGTCAATCAGCCCCAGCATTTT. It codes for CASSNTGVNQPQHF.

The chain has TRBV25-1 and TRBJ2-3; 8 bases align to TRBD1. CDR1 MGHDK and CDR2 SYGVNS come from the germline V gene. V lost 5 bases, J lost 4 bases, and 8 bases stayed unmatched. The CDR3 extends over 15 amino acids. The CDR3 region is CASSTEDRAPDTQYF. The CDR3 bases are TGTGCCAGCAGTACTGAGGACAGGGCCCCAGATACGCAGTATTTT.

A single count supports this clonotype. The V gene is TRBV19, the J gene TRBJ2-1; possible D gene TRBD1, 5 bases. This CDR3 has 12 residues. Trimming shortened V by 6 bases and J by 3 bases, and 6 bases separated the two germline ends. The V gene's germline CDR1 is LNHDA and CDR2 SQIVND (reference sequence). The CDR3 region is CASRQDYNEQFF. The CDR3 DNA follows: TGTGCCAGTAGACAGGACTACAATGAGCAGTTCTTC. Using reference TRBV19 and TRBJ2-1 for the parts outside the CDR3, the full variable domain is DGGITQSPKYLFRKEGQNVTLSCEQNLNHDAMYWYRQDPGQGLRLIYYSQIVNDFQKGDIAEGYSVSREKKESFPLTVTSAQKNPTAFYLCASRQDYNEQFFGPGTRLTVL.

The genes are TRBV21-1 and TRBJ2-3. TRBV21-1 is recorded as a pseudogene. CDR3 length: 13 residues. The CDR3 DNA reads TGTGCCAGCAGCAGCGACCGGAAAGATACGCAGTATTTT. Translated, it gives CASSSDRKDTQYF.

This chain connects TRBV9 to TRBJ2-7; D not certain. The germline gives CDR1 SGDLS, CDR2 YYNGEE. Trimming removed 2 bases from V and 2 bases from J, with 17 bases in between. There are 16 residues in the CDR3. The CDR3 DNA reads TGTGCCAGCAGCGTGAAGATCGAGTCCTTAACCTACGAGCAGTACTTC. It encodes CASSVKIESLTYEQYF.

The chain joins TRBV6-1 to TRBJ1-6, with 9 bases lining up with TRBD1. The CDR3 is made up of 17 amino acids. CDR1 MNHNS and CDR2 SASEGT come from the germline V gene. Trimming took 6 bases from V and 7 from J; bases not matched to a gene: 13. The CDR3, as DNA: TGTGCCAGCAGCCTCGGCTATCGGACAGGGGTCAATTCACCCCTCCACTTT. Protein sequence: CASSLGYRTGVNSPLHF.

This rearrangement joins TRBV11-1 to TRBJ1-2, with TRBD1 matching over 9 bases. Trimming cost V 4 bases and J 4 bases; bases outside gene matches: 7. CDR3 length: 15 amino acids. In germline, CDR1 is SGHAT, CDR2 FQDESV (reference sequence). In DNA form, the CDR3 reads TGTGCCAGCAGCTGGACAGGGGACTATCTCTATGGCTACACCTTC. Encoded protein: CASSWTGDYLYGYTF.

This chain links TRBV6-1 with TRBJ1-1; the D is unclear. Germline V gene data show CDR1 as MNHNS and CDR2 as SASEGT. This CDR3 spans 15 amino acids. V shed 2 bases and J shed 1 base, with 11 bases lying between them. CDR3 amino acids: CASSENSVQNTEAFF. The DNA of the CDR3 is TGTGCCAGCAGTGAAAACTCAGTACAGAACACTGAAGCTTTCTTT.

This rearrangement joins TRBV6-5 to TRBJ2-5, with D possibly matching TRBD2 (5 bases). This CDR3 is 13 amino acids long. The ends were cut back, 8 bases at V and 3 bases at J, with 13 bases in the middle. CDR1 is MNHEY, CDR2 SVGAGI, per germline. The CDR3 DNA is TGTGCCAGCGGACGAGGGCGGAAAGAGACCCAGTACTTC. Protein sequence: CASGRGRKETQYF.

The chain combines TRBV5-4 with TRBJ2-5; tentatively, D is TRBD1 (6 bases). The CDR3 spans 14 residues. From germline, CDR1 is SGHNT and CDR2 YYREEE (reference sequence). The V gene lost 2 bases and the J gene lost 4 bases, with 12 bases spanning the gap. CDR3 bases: TGTGCCAGCAGCTTTTGGGGGACAAGAGAGACCCAGTACTTC. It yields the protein CASSFWGTRETQYF.

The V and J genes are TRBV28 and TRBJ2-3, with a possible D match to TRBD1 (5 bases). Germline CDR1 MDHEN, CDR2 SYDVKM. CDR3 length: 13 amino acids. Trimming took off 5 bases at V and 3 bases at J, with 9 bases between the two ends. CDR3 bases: TGTGCCAGCAGTATTCAGGGAACAGATACGCAGTATTTT. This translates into CASSIQGTDTQYF.

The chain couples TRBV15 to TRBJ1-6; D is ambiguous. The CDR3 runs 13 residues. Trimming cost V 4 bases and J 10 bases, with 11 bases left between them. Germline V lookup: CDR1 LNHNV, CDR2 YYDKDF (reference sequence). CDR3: CATSMTGRSPLHF. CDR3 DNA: TGTGCCACCAGCATGACCGGGCGGTCACCCCTCCACTTT.

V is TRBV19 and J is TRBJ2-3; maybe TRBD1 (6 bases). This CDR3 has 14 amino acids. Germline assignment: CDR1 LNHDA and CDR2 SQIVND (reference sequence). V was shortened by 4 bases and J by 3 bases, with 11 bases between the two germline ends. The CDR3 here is CASSRGRRTDTQYF. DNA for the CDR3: TGTGCCAGTAGTAGGGGGCGGCGAACAGATACGCAGTATTTT.

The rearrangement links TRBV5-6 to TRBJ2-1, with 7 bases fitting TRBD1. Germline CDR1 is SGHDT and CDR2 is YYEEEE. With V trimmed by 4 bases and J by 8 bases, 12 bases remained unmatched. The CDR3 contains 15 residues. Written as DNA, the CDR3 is TGTGCCAGCAGCCAAAGAGGGGGCGCCCCCGATGAGCAGTTCTTC. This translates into CASSQRGGAPDEQFF.

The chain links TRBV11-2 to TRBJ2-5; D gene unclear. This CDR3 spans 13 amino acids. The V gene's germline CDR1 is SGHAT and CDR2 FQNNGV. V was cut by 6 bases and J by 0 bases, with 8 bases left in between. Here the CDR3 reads CASSLQNQETQYF. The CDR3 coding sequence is TGTGCCAGCAGTTTACAGAACCAAGAGACCCAGTACTTC.

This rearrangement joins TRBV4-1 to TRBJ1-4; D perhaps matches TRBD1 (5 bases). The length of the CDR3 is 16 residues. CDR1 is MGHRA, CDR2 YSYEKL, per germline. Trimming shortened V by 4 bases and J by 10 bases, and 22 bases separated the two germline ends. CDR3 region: CASSLIGDGLVGKLFF. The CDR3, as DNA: TGCGCCAGCAGCCTAATAGGGGACGGGCTGGTGGGAAAACTGTTTTTT.

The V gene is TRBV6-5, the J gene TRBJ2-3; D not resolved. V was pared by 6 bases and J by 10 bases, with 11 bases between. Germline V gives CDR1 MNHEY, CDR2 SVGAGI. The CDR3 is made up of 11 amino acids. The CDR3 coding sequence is TGTGCCAGCAGCCCTGGGTTCCCGCAGTATTTT. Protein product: CASSPGFPQYF.

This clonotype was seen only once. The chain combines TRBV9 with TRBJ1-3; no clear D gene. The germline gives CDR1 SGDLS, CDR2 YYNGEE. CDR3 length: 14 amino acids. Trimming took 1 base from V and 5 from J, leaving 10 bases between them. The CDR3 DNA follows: TGTGCCAGCAGCGTATCCCCCACAAGAAACACCATATATTTT. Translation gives CASSVSPTRNTIYF.

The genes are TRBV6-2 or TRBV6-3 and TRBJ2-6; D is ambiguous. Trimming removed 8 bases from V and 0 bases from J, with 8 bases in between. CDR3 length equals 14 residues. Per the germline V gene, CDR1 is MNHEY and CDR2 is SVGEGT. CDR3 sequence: CASLGSSGANVLTF. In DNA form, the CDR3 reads TGTGCCAGCCTAGGTAGCTCTGGGGCCAACGTCCTGACTTTC.